This TCR beta chain was identified in a study of CD8 T cells in ankylosing spondylitis. This clonotype was seen only a few times. Germline-derived CDR1 and CDR2 are DFQATT and SNEGSKA (reference sequence). With 4 bases clipped from V and 1 base from J, the junction kept 6 bases outside the gene matches. This CDR3 region has 14 residues. Each CDR3 protein gets one entry after TCRdb re-called the 5' RACE reads with MiXCR. This table holds approximately 240,000 distinct CDR3 sequences, 24% found once. Input material: blood, either unsorted or a sorted T cell fraction (not recorded which). The chain uses TRBV20-1 and TRBJ2-7; TRBD1 agrees at 8 bases. The receptor comes from a male donor with ankylosing spondylitis or in good health (not recorded which). The CDR3 nucleotides are TGCAGTGCTATCCGACAGGGGCCGTCCTACGAGCAGTACTTC. Translating it yields CSAIRQGPSYEQYF.